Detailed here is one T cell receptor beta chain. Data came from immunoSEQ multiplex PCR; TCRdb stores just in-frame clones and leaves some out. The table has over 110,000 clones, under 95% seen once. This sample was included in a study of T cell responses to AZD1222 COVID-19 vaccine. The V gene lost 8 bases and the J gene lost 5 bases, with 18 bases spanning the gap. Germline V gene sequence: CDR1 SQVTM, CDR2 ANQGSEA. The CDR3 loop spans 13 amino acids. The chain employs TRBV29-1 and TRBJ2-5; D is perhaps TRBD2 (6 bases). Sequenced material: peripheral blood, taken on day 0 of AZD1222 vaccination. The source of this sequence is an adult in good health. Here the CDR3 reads CSMGRTARETQYF. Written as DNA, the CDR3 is TGCAGCATGGGGAGGACCGCCCGGGAGACCCAGTACTTC.